What follows are 14 T cell receptor beta chains derived from one specimen sequenced in a study of OX40 agonist ivuxolimab in advanced cancers. Data came from immunoSEQ multiplex PCR; TCRdb stores just in-frame clones and leaves some out. The data contain about 67,000 clones, about 85% of them singletons. The sample in question was CD4+ or CD8+ T cells sorted from blood, obtained in a trial of the OX40 agonist ivuxolimab. The origin of the receptors is an adult with an advanced solid tumor such as melanoma, head and neck, liver or kidney cancer.

The chain has TRBV5-1 and TRBJ2-7; 7 positions agree with TRBD1. Germline CDR1 SGHRS, CDR2 YFSETQ. The V and J ends lost 4 bases and 5 bases, in that order; junction bases with no gene match: 6. The CDR3 runs 13 residues. The CDR3 sequence is CASSPLTGNEQYF. In DNA form, the CDR3 reads TGCGCCAGCAGCCCCTTGACAGGGAACGAGCAGTACTTC. Full variable domain (missing parts from reference TRBV5-1 and TRBJ2-7): KAGVTQTPRYLIKTRGQQVTLSCSPISGHRSVSWYQQTPGQGLQFLFEYFSETQRNKGNFPGRFSGRQFSNSRSEMNVSTLELGDSALYLCASSPLTGNEQYFGPGTRLTVT.

The gene calls are TRBV30 and TRBJ2-2; a possible D gene is TRBD1 (5 bases). Deletions cut 1 base from V and 5 bases from J, with 5 bases between. CDR1 and CDR2 from the germline V gene are GTSNPN and SVGIG (reference sequence). The CDR3 spans 12 residues. The CDR3 DNA sequence: TGTGCCTGGAGTGCAGGGACCGGGGAGCTGTTTTTT. Protein product: CAWSAGTGELFF.

This rearrangement joins TRBV7-9 to TRBJ2-1, with D unclear. V was cut by 8 bases and J by 1 base, with 9 bases left in between. Germline CDR1 and CDR2: SEHNR and FQNEAQ (reference sequence). The CDR3 has 13 residues. The DNA for the CDR3 is TGTGCCAGCGAGATCCAGTCCTACAATGAGCAGTTCTTC. Its protein product is CASEIQSYNEQFF.

The chain couples TRBV7-6 to TRBJ2-7; 7 bases line up with TRBD2. V lost 5 bases, J lost 5 bases, and 6 bases stayed unmatched. Germline-derived CDR1 and CDR2 are SGHVS and FNYEAQ. The CDR3 has 13 residues. This CDR3 reads CASSPGLVDEQYF. CDR3 sequence (DNA): TGTGCCAGCAGCCCAGGACTAGTAGACGAGCAGTACTTC.

The J gene is TRBJ2-3, the V gene TRBV10-3; perhaps D is TRBD1 or TRBD2 (5 bases each). Germline values: CDR1 ENHRY, CDR2 SYGVKD. Trimming shortened V by 4 bases and J by 3 bases, and 14 bases separated the two germline ends. There are 15 residues in the CDR3. Written as DNA, the CDR3 is TGTGCCATCAGTGCGGTACAGGAGGTAACAGATACGCAGTATTTT. Translated: CAISAVQEVTDTQYF.

V and J are TRBV6-6 and TRBJ1-1; D gene ambiguous. Trimming cost V 7 bases and J 1 base, with 7 bases left between them. The CDR3 runs to 12 residues. Germline V CDR1 and CDR2: MNHNY, SVGAGI (reference sequence). The CDR3 bases are TGTGCCAGCATCAAATCGAACACTGAAGCTTTCTTT. Translated, it gives CASIKSNTEAFF.

V gene TRBV18 combines with J gene TRBJ2-7; tentative D call: TRBD1 (5 bases). Between the trimmed V and J ends, which lost 4 bases and 2 bases, there was a span of 9 bases. The germline V gene encodes CDR1 KGHSH and CDR2 LQKENI. CDR3 length equals 13 residues. CDR3 amino acids: CASSLGPTYEQYF. The CDR3 DNA reads TGTGCCAGCTCACTGGGGCCTACCTACGAGCAGTACTTC.

The CDR3 spells CASSPPANVLTF. CDR3 DNA: TGTGCCAGCAGCCCCCCGGCCAACGTCCTGACTTTC. The gene calls are TRBV4-2 and TRBJ2-6; unclear D gene. The V gene's germline CDR1 is LGHNA and CDR2 YNFKEQ. Trimming cost V 4 bases and J 6 bases, with 4 bases left between them. The length of the CDR3 is 12 residues.

The chain carries TRBV29-1 and TRBJ1-1; 11 bases line up with TRBD1. This CDR3 spans 13 amino acids. The J segment lost 4 bases and the V segment lost 7 bases, leaving 5 bases of the junction unmatched. Germline V gene lookup returns CDR1 SQVTM and CDR2 ANQGSEA. The CDR3 nucleotides are TGCAGCGCACCGGGACAGGGGGTCACTGAAGCTTTCTTT. This translates into CSAPGQGVTEAFF.

The V call is TRBV25-1, the J call TRBJ1-6, with D tentatively TRBD1 (6 bases). The CDR3 runs to 17 residues. V was clipped by 1 base and J by 2 bases, with 12 bases between them. The germline V gene encodes CDR1 MGHDK and CDR2 SYGVNS. CDR3 in DNA: TGTGCCAGCAGTGAATCTCGCAGGGGAACCTATAATTCACCCCTCCACTTT. Translation gives CASSESRRGTYNSPLHF.

The chain employs TRBV10-3 and TRBJ1-1; 7 bases line up with TRBD1. The CDR3 is 13 amino acids. CDR1 and CDR2 from the germline V gene are ENHRY and SYGVKD. The V and J ends lost 8 bases and 1 base, in that order; junction bases with no gene match: 4. This CDR3 reads CAIEEGANTEAFF. DNA for the CDR3: TGTGCCATCGAGGAGGGGGCGAACACTGAAGCTTTCTTT.

This clone was detected once. The chain employs TRBV28 and TRBJ1-1; 7 nucleotides agree with TRBD1. Germline V gene data show CDR1 as MDHEN and CDR2 as SYDVKM. With 7 bases clipped from V and 4 bases from J, the junction kept 3 bases outside the gene matches. The CDR3 length is 12 residues. The CDR3 is CASNQGGTEAFF. As DNA, the CDR3 is TGTGCCAGCAACCAGGGGGGCACTGAAGCTTTCTTT.

This sequence joins TRBV7-9 and TRBJ1-4; no clear D gene. Trimming cost V 5 bases and J 5 bases, with 9 bases left between them. There are 13 residues in the CDR3. Germline V gene lookup returns CDR1 SEHNR and CDR2 FQNEAQ (reference sequence). CDR3 loop: CASSPVVNEKLFF. The CDR3 nucleotides are TGTGCCAGCAGCCCGGTTGTAAATGAAAAACTGTTTTTT. The variable domain in full, with the rest retrieved from reference TRBV7-9 and TRBJ1-4, is DTGVSQNPRHKITKRGQNVTFRCDPISEHNRLYWYRQTLGQGPEFLTYFQNEAQLEKSRLLSDRFSAERPKGSFSTLEIQRTEQGDSAMYLCASSPVVNEKLFFGSGTQLSVL.

The gene calls are TRBV7-3 and TRBJ2-1; 7 nucleotides match TRBD1. There are 13 residues in the CDR3. Germline CDR1 SGHTA, CDR2 FQGTGA. V lost 2 bases, J lost 7 bases, and 2 bases stayed unmatched. The CDR3, as DNA: TGTGCCAGCAGCTTATCACAGGGGAATGAGCAGTTCTTC. Its translation is CASSLSQGNEQFF. The whole variable domain, remainder taken from reference TRBV7-3 and TRBJ2-1, is GAGVSQTPSNKVTEKGKYVELRCDPISGHTALYWYRQSLGQGPEFLIYFQGTGAADDSGLPNDRFFAVRPEGSVSTLKIQRTERGDSAVYLCASSLSQGNEQFFGPGTRLTVL.